The sequence of this T cell receptor (beta chain) was determined in a study of blood T cell repertoires in COVID-19. Study context: The United States, Italy and Spain provided the acute and convalescent COVID-19 samples.

Germline V gives CDR1 MRHNA, CDR2 SNTAGT. Trimming shortened V by 7 bases and J by 4 bases, and 8 bases separated the two germline ends. This CDR3 region has 13 residues. Original handling: Counts of nucleated cells, estimated from reference gene primer amplification, were obtained. Some clones are missing from TCRdb's copy, which holds only in-frame ones; the method was immunoSEQ multiplex PCR. That table is the source of V, J and clone size, and D and trimming were worked out from the DNA. The data show around 130,000 clones, roughly four fifths seen once. The clonotype originates from a human donor in a cohort sampled during active COVID-19. The chain couples TRBV6-4 to TRBJ2-6; weak D call: TRBD1 (5 bases). Sequencing was performed on peripheral blood. CDR3 residues: CASKGAGANVLTF. CDR3 in DNA: TGTGCCAGCAAAGGGGCCGGGGCCAACGTCCTGACTTTC.